This T cell receptor (beta chain) was identified in a study of shared clonotypes between healthy human individuals. Germline V gene sequence: CDR1 MNHEY, CDR2 SMNVEV (reference sequence). The CDR3 covers 16 residues. With 2 bases clipped from V and 4 bases from J, the junction kept 6 bases outside the gene matches. The count of this clone is one. The assay was immunoSEQ multiplex PCR, and TCRdb's table has in-frame clones only and misses some. The table records around 2,000,000 clones, about 92% of them present only once. CD45RO negativity and positive selection for CCR7 defined naive CD8 cells, a population that excluded terminally differentiated effector memory CD45RA+ cells.

The rearrangement joins TRBV27 to TRBJ2-2; 8 bases map to TRBD1. Sequenced input: naive CD8+ T cells from PBMCs. The origin of this receptor is a man between 18 and 29 years old in good health. Some clones in this sample may be carry-over from other donors' samples. The CDR3 here is CASSLLTGTGTGELFF. The CDR3 bases are TGTGCCAGCAGTTTACTTACGGGGACAGGCACCGGGGAGCTGTTTTTT.